The rows below give T cell receptor beta chains drawn from one sample of a study of PD-L1 blockade in urothelial cancer. Assay used: immunoSEQ multiplex PCR; TCRdb lists only in-frame clones, some missing. This sample has approximately 41,000 clones, with around 85% found just once. The material sequenced was PBMCs, taken around atezolizumab (anti-PD-L1) treatment. These receptors were taken from a man older than 75 with urothelial cancer. Each CDR3 is given with its conserved first and last residue. D genes are given only for firm matches. Only part of the rows carry a size: once, few, many, or a class if the clone is expanded.

d_gene	v_gene	abundance	j_gene	CDR3nt	CDR3aa
.	TRBV19	few	TRBJ1-2	TGTGCCAGTAGTCTCGCAGGGGCGGAAGGGGATGGCTACACCTTC	CASSLAGAEGDGYTF
TRBD1	TRBV29-1	.	TRBJ1-2	TGCAGCGTTGCCAACGGACAGGGGGCCGGATCATCTTATGGCTACACCTTC	CSVANGQGAGSSYGYTF
.	TRBV5-6	.	TRBJ1-2	TGTGCCAGCAGCCTCCAGTCCTATGGCTACACCTTC	CASSLQSYGYTF
TRBD1	TRBV4-3	.	TRBJ2-2	TGCGCCAGCAGCCAACCGGGACAGGGGGCGAGGGGGGAGCTGTTTTTT	CASSQPGQGARGELFF
TRBD1	TRBV5-1	.	TRBJ1-3	TGCGCCAGCAGCCCCGCCACAGGGGGCTACGGAAACACCATATATTTT	CASSPATGGYGNTIYF
.	TRBV28	.	TRBJ1-3	TGTGCCAGCAGTTTATCGGGGTTAGGGGGAAACACCATATATTTT	CASSLSGLGGNTIYF
TRBD1	TRBV5-1	.	TRBJ2-7	TGCGCCAGCAGCTTGGAACAGGGGGCGGCCTACGAGCAGTACTTC	CASSLEQGAAYEQYF
TRBD2	TRBV9	.	TRBJ2-3	TGTGCCAGCAGCCCCGCCCCACTAGCGGGAACTAAATATACGCAGTATTTT	CASSPAPLAGTKYTQYF
.	TRBV6-6	.	TRBJ1-2	TGTGCCAGCACCACTCGGATAGGGGAAGGGAGCTACACCTTC	CASTTRIGEGSYTF
TRBD1	TRBV5-6	.	TRBJ2-7	TGTGCCAGCAGCTTGGATAGGACAGGGGTCGGCTACGAGCAGTACTTC	CASSLDRTGVGYEQYF
TRBD1	TRBV7-7	.	TRBJ2-7	TGTGCCAGCAGCTTAGAGTTAGTGACAGGGACCCCCCACGAGCAGTACTTC	CASSLELVTGTPHEQYF
TRBD1	TRBV6-1	.	TRBJ2-1	TGTGCCAGCACTGAGAAGAGACAGGGGGCTGGCAATGAGCAGTTCTTC	CASTEKRQGAGNEQFF
TRBD2	TRBV7-9	.	TRBJ2-5	TGTGCCAGCAGCTTACCGCCTAGACTAGCGGGAGTCAAAGAGACCCAGTACTTC	CASSLPPRLAGVKETQYF
TRBD1	TRBV5-1	.	TRBJ1-1	TGCGCCAGCAGCCCGGGACAGGGGAGGAAAACTGAAGCTTTCTTT	CASSPGQGRKTEAFF
TRBD2	TRBV13	.	TRBJ2-1	TGTGCCAGCAGCTTAGGGGGTCTAGCGGGAAATGAGCAGTTCTTC	CASSLGGLAGNEQFF
TRBD1	TRBV6-5	.	TRBJ1-2	TGTGCCAGCAGTTCGGGACAGCCGATGGCTGGCTACACCTTC	CASSSGQPMAGYTF
.	TRBV18	.	TRBJ2-1	TGTGCCAGCTCACCGACCCCACAGGGTAGCTCCTACAATGAGCAGTTCTTC	CASSPTPQGSSYNEQFF
.	TRBV7-2	once	TRBJ1-5	TGTGCCAGCAGTCCGAACAGGGACCATAGCAATCAGCCCCAGCATTTT	CASSPNRDHSNQPQHF
TRBD2	TRBV5-4	.	TRBJ2-2	TGTGCCAGCAGCCCGGGACTAGCGGGTCGCACCGGGGAGCTGTTTTTT	CASSPGLAGRTGELFF
TRBD2	TRBV9	.	TRBJ2-5	TGTGCCAGCAGCGTATCGGGACTAGCGGGAGGGCAAGAGACCCAGTACTTC	CASSVSGLAGGQETQYF
.	TRBV7-9	.	TRBJ2-7	TGTGCCAGCAGCCTGGCCGGGGGACTCGAGCAGTACTTC	CASSLAGGLEQYF
.	TRBV7-2	.	TRBJ2-3	TGTGCCAGCAGCTTAGGGCGTGGTTTCAGGGATACGCAGTATTTT	CASSLGRGFRDTQYF
.	TRBV5-6	.	TRBJ1-2	TGTGCCAGCAGCTTGATCGGGGGGCGAGGCTACACCTTC	CASSLIGGRGYTF
TRBD1	TRBV5-1	.	TRBJ2-5	TGCGCCAGCAGCCACGTGACGGGACAGGGGGAAGAGACCCAGTACTTC	CASSHVTGQGEETQYF
.	TRBV19	few	TRBJ1-2	TGTGCCAGTAGTATAGTTTTACAGGGTTCCTATGGCTACACCTTC	CASSIVLQGSYGYTF
.	TRBV10-2	.	TRBJ1-5	TGCGCCAGCAGTGATCCCGGACAGTTATATAGCAATCAGCCCCAGCATTTT	CASSDPGQLYSNQPQHF
TRBD2	TRBV7-2	.	TRBJ2-7	TGTGCCAGCAGCTTAGAGGCTAGCGGGAGCTACGAGCAGTACTTC	CASSLEASGSYEQYF
.	TRBV7-2	.	TRBJ2-1	TGTGCCAGCAGCTTAGAATTCGTGGCTTACAATGAGCAGTTCTTC	CASSLEFVAYNEQFF
.	TRBV4-1	.	TRBJ1-4	TGCGCCAGCAGCCAAATCGACAGAACTAATGAAAAACTGTTTTTT	CASSQIDRTNEKLFF
.	TRBV7-9	few	TRBJ1-1	TGTGCCAGCAGCTTCAGGGGGAACACTGAAGCTTTCTTT	CASSFRGNTEAFF
TRBD1	TRBV4-2	.	TRBJ2-7	TGTGCCAGCAGCCAGCCCGGGACAGGGGGCGAGCAGTACTTC	CASSQPGTGGEQYF
TRBD2	TRBV7-2	.	TRBJ2-1	TGTGCCAGCAGCCCCACCGGGACTAGCGGACGAGAGCAGTTCTTC	CASSPTGTSGREQFF
.	TRBV4-1	.	TRBJ2-3	TGCGCCAGCAGCCAAGGTTATACTCGCCGGCTAGCAGATACGCAGTATTTT	CASSQGYTRRLADTQYF
TRBD2	TRBV5-1	.	TRBJ2-3	TGCGCCAGCAGCAAACGGACTAGCGATTCGGCAGATACGCAGTATTTT	CASSKRTSDSADTQYF
.	TRBV28	.	TRBJ2-6	TGTGCCAGCAGTTTATTCGCGGGGTCTGGCTCTGGGGCCAACGTCCTGACTTTC	CASSLFAGSGSGANVLTF
TRBD2	TRBV10-3	.	TRBJ2-1	TGTGCCATCAGTGGCGGACTAGCGGGATACAATGAGCAGTTCTTC	CAISGGLAGYNEQFF
TRBD1	TRBV13	.	TRBJ2-7	TGTGCCAGCAGCAACCGGGACAGTGGCTACGAGCAGTACTTC	CASSNRDSGYEQYF
TRBD2	TRBV5-6	.	TRBJ2-2	TGTGCCAGCAGCTTTAGCGGGAAGAACACCGGGGAGCTGTTTTTT	CASSFSGKNTGELFF
.	TRBV5-1	.	TRBJ2-7	TGCGCCAGCAGCTTTATTGGAGACTACGAGCAGTACTTC	CASSFIGDYEQYF
TRBD2	TRBV18	.	TRBJ2-6	TGTGCCAGCTCACTTTCTAGGGCTAGCGGGACGCCTGGGGCCAACGTCCTGACTTTC	CASSLSRASGTPGANVLTF
.	TRBV5-1	.	TRBJ2-7	TGCGCCAGCAGCTTGGACAGGGCCTACGAGCAGTACTTC	CASSLDRAYEQYF
.	TRBV5-4	.	TRBJ2-2	TGTGCCAGCAGTCCGTCTAGTCACACCGGGGAGCTGTTTTTT	CASSPSSHTGELFF
TRBD2	TRBV5-6	.	TRBJ2-2	TGTGCCAGCAGCTTGGGGGGGGGTTACGCGAACACCGGGGAGCTGTTTTTT	CASSLGGGYANTGELFF
TRBD2	TRBV5-1	.	TRBJ2-3	TGCGCCAGCAGCTCCCTAGCGGGAGGGCGCCCAGATACGCAGTATTTT	CASSSLAGGRPDTQYF
.	TRBV19	.	TRBJ2-2	TGTGCCAGTAGACGCCCGGGGAACACCGGGGAGCTGTTTTTT	CASRRPGNTGELFF
.	TRBV28	.	TRBJ1-2	TGTGCCAGCAGACAGGGAAATGGCTACACCTTC	CASRQGNGYTF